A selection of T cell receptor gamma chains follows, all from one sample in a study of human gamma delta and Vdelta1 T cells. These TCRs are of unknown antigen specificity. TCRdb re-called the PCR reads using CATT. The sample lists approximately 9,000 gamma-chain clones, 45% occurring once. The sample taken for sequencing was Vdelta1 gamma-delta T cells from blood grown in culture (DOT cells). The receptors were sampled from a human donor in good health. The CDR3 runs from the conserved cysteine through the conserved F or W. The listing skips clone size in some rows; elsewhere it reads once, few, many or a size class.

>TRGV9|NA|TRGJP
CALTELGKKIKVF
TGTGCCTTGACAGAGTTGGGCAAAAAAATCAAGGTATTT
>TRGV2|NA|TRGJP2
CATWDDSDWIKTF
TGTGCCACCTGGGACGATAGTGATTGGATCAAGACGTTT
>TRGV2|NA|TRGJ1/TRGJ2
CATWGRYYKKLF
TGTGCCACCTGGGGTCGGTATTATAAGAAACTCTTT
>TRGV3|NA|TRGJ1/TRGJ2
CATWDSPDKKLF
TGTGCCACCTGGGATAGCCCGGATAAGAAACTCTTT
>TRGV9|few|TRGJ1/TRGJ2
CALWERGVYKKLF
TGTGCCTTGTGGGAGCGCGGTGTCTATAAGAAACTCTTT
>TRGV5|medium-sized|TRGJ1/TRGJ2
CATWDGRRGYKKLF
TGTGCCACCTGGGACGGGCGCAGGGGTTATAAGAAACTCTTT
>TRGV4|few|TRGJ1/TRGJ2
CATWDGRGYKKLF
TGTGCCACCTGGGATGGCCGGGGTTATAAGAAACTCTTT
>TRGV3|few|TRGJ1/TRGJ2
CATWVNYYKKLF
TGTGCCACCTGGGTTAATTATTATAAGAAACTCTTT
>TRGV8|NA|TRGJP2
CATWDRLCSDWIKTF
TGTGCCACCTGGGATAGGCTATGTAGTGATTGGATCAAGACGTTT
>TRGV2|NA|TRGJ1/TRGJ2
CATWESYKKLF
TGTGCCACCTGGGAAAGTTATAAGAAACTCTTT
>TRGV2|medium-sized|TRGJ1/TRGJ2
CATWDGPSYYKKLF
TGTGCCACCTGGGACGGGCCGAGTTATTATAAGAAACTCTTT
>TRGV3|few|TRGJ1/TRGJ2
CATWDRPHYKKLF
TGTGCCACCTGGGACAGGCCGCATTATAAGAAACTCTTT
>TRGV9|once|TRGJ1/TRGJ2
CALWEAREKLF
TGTGCCTTGTGGGAGGCCCGGGAGAAACTCTTT
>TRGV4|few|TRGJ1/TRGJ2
CATWDGGIYYKKLF
TGTGCCACCTGGGATGGAGGGATTTATTATAAGAAACTCTTT
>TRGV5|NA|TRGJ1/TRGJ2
CATWDSLSKKLF
TGTGCCACCTGGGACAGTCTGAGTAAGAAACTCTTT
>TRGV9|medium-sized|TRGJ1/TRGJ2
CASKPNLYYKKLF
TGTGCCTCAAAACCAAACCTTTATTATAAGAAACTCTTT
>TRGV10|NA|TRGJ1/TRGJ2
CAAWDKKLF
TGTGCTGCGTGGGACAAGAAACTCTTT
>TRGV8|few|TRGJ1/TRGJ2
CATWAPYKKLF
TGTGCCACCTGGGCCCCTTATAAGAAACTCTTT
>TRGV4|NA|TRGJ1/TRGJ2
CATWDGCVDYYKKLF
TGTGCCACCTGGGATGGCTGCGTGGATTATTATAAGAAACTCTTT
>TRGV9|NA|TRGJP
CALWEGTLQELGKKIKVF
TGTGCCTTGTGGGAGGGGACCCTGCAAGAGTTGGGCAAAAAAATCAAGGTATTT
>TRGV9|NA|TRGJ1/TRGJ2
CALWEAGIPYKKLF
TGTGCCTTGTGGGAGGCCGGGATTCCTTATAAGAAACTCTTT
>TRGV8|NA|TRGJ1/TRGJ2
CATWDALYYKKLF
TGTGCCACCTGGGATGCATTATATTATAAGAAACTCTTT
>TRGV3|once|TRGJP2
CATWEHSSDWIKTF
TGTGCCACCTGGGAGCATAGTAGTGATTGGATCAAGACGTTT
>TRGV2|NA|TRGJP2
CATWDGQVEYMSSDWIKTF
TGTGCCACCTGGGACGGGCAGGTGGAATATATGAGTAGTGATTGGATCAAGACGTTT
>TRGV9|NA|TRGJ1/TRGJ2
CALWEVGLF
TGTGCCTTGTGGGAGGTGGGTCTCTTT
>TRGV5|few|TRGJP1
CATWEGFKIF
TGTGCCACCTGGGAAGGGTTCAAGATATTT
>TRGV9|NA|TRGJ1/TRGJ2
CALWEVPNYYKKLF
TGTGCCTTGTGGGAGGTTCCTAATTATTATAAGAAACTCTTT
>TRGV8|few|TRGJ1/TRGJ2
CATWDRHGDYYKKLF
TGTGCCACCTGGGATAGGCATGGGGATTATTATAAGAAACTCTTT
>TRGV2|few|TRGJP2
CATWDVDWIKTF
TGTGCCACCTGGGACGTTGATTGGATCAAGACGTTT
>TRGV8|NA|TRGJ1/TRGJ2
CATWAPTNYYKKLF
TGTGCCACCTGGGCTCCTACCAATTATTATAAGAAACTCTTT
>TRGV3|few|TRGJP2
CATWNCSDWIKTF
TGTGCCACCTGGAATTGTAGTGATTGGATCAAGACGTTT
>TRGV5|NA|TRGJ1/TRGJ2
CATWDRLEYKKLF
TGTGCCACCTGGGACAGGCTTGAATATAAGAAACTCTTT
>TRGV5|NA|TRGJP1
CATWDRLHSYKGWFKIF
TGTGCCACCTGGGACAGGCTTCACTCGTATAAAGGTTGGTTCAAGATATTT
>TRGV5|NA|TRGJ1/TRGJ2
CATWDGGYKKLF
TGTGCCACCTGGGACGGGGGTTATAAGAAACTCTTT
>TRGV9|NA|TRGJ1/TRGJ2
CALWEVHYKKLF
TGTGCCCTGTGGGAGGTGCACTATAAGAAACTCTTT
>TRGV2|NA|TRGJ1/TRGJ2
CATLDAQGKKLF
TGTGCCACCTTGGACGCCCAGGGGAAGAAACTCTTT
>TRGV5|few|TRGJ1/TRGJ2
CATWDTHKKLF
TGTGCCACCTGGGACACTCATAAGAAACTCTTT
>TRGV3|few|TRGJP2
CATWDRRWRSDWIKTF
TGTGCCACCTGGGACAGGCGGTGGCGTAGTGATTGGATCAAGACGTTT
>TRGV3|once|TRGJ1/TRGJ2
CATWDRQNFKINYYKKLF
TGTGCCACCTGGGACAGGCAAAATTTTAAAATTAATTATTATAAGAAACTCTTT
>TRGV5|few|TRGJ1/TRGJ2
CATWPRIQPPYKKLF
TGTGCCACCTGGCCCCGCATTCAGCCCCCTTATAAGAAACTCTTT